Listed below are T cell receptor beta chains from one sample, sequenced in a study of T cells in tuberculosis. The protocol was immunoSEQ multiplex PCR, while the TCRdb copy is restricted to in-frame clones and leaves out a portion. The sample lists around 60,000 clones; around 81% were seen once. The sequencing input was CD1b-GMM tetramer-negative cells sorted from PBMCs. The receptors originated from an adult woman with latent tuberculosis. CDR3s include the opening cysteine and the closing phenylalanine or tryptophan. D genes are given only for firm matches. Where a row states a size, it is once, few, many or the class of an expanded clone; other rows omit it.

D: TRBD1; V: TRBV16; size: NA; J: TRBJ1-5; DNA: TGTGCCAGCAGCCCGTCCCGGGACAGGGCCCAGGGGAATCAGCCCCAGCATTTT; CDR3: CASSPSRDRAQGNQPQHF
D: NA; V: TRBV18; size: NA; J: TRBJ2-1; DNA: TGTGCCAGCTCACCCCGCCGGGCTAGCTTCGAGGATGAGCAGTTCTTC; CDR3: CASSPRRASFEDEQFF
D: TRBD2; V: TRBV7-8; size: NA; J: TRBJ2-1; DNA: TGTGCCAGCAGCTTAGCCTACGGGGGGTTCGGCGGAAGGAATGAGCAGTTCTTC; CDR3: CASSLAYGGFGGRNEQFF
D: NA; V: TRBV2; size: NA; J: TRBJ2-3; DNA: TGTGCCAGTAAGAAATCTAGCGCTAGCACAGATACGCAGTATTTT; CDR3: CASKKSSASTDTQYF
D: TRBD1; V: TRBV4-1; size: NA; J: TRBJ1-5; DNA: TGCGCCAGCAGCCCGAACCGACAGGGGGCTTTCAATCAGCCCCAGCATTTT; CDR3: CASSPNRQGAFNQPQHF
D: NA; V: TRBV5-6; size: NA; J: TRBJ1-2; DNA: TGTGCCAGCAGCCGACCGGACTTCCGCTATGGCTACACCTTC; CDR3: CASSRPDFRYGYTF
D: TRBD1; V: TRBV19; size: NA; J: TRBJ2-5; DNA: TGTGCCAGTAGTATGTGGGGACAGTCACAAGAGACCCAGTACTTC; CDR3: CASSMWGQSQETQYF
D: NA; V: TRBV11-3; size: NA; J: TRBJ2-3; DNA: TGTGCCAGCAGCTTCAGGGGTCGGGCAGATACGCAGTATTTT; CDR3: CASSFRGRADTQYF
D: TRBD1; V: TRBV20-1; size: NA; J: TRBJ2-1; DNA: TGCAGTTACAGGGGCCATGAGCAGTTCTTC; CDR3: CSYRGHEQFF
D: TRBD1; V: TRBV7-2; size: NA; J: TRBJ2-1; DNA: TGTGCCAGCAGTTTAGCAGGGGGCCCCTACAATGAGCAGTTCTTC; CDR3: CASSLAGGPYNEQFF
D: NA; V: TRBV29-1; size: once; J: TRBJ1-3; DNA: TGCAGCGTTGCACTGGGCAGCTCTGGAAACACCATATATTTT; CDR3: CSVALGSSGNTIYF
D: TRBD1; V: TRBV5-4; size: NA; J: TRBJ1-4; DNA: TGTGCCAGCAGCTCCGGGACAGGGGGGGAAAAACTGTTTTTT; CDR3: CASSSGTGGEKLFF
D: NA; V: TRBV7-2; size: few; J: TRBJ1-5; DNA: TGTGCCAGCAGCTCTCTCTCTCTTCAGCCCCAGCATTTT; CDR3: CASSSLSLQPQHF
D: TRBD1; V: TRBV27; size: few; J: TRBJ1-2; DNA: TGTGCCAGCAGTCTCTACACAGGGGGTGGCTACACCTTC; CDR3: CASSLYTGGGYTF
D: TRBD2; V: TRBV18; size: NA; J: TRBJ2-1; DNA: TGTGCCAGCTCACCCCCAAGCGGGAGAGTGAATGAGCAGTTCTTC; CDR3: CASSPPSGRVNEQFF
D: NA; V: TRBV9; size: once; J: TRBJ2-6; DNA: TGTGCCAGCAGCCCCTTCGAGACTGGGGCCAACGTCCTGACTTTC; CDR3: CASSPFETGANVLTF
D: NA; V: TRBV2; size: NA; J: TRBJ2-3; DNA: TGTGCCAGCACTCGAGGAACAGATACGCAGTATTTT; CDR3: CASTRGTDTQYF
D: NA; V: TRBV6-5; size: NA; J: TRBJ2-1; DNA: TGTGCCAGCAGTTACAGAGCGAGTGAGCAGTTCTTC; CDR3: CASSYRASEQFF
D: TRBD1; V: TRBV11-3; size: NA; J: TRBJ2-3; DNA: TGTGCCAGCAGCGACAGGGGTAGCACAGATACGCAGTATTTT; CDR3: CASSDRGSTDTQYF
D: NA; V: TRBV19; size: NA; J: TRBJ1-1; DNA: TGTGCCAGTACCCCGACAGGAACGAACACTGAAGCTTTCTTT; CDR3: CASTPTGTNTEAFF
D: NA; V: TRBV19; size: NA; J: TRBJ1-5; DNA: TGTGCCAGTAGTATTAGGCAGGGAAGCAATCAGCCCCAGCATTTT; CDR3: CASSIRQGSNQPQHF
D: NA; V: TRBV28; size: NA; J: TRBJ2-7; DNA: TGTGCCAGCGGCAACAGCGGCTACGAGCAGTACTTC; CDR3: CASGNSGYEQYF
D: NA; V: TRBV25-1; size: NA; J: TRBJ1-1; DNA: TGTGCCAGCAGTCCCAGGGGAATGGGCACTGAAGCTTTCTTT; CDR3: CASSPRGMGTEAFF
D: TRBD1; V: TRBV11-2; size: NA; J: TRBJ2-5; DNA: TGTGCCAGCAGCTTAGTGGGCAGGGGGTACGAGACCCAGTACTTC; CDR3: CASSLVGRGYETQYF
D: TRBD1; V: TRBV2; size: NA; J: TRBJ2-3; DNA: TGTGCCAGCAGCCCACAGGGGGCGAGGACAGATACGCAGTATTTT; CDR3: CASSPQGARTDTQYF
D: NA; V: TRBV30; size: NA; J: TRBJ2-7; DNA: TGTGCCTGGAGACATCCACTACCCTCCTCCTACGAGCAGTACTTC; CDR3: CAWRHPLPSSYEQYF
D: NA; V: TRBV6-5; size: NA; J: TRBJ2-2; DNA: TGTGCCAGCACCCTCACCGGCAGGGTCACCGGGGAGCTGTTTTTT; CDR3: CASTLTGRVTGELFF
D: TRBD1; V: TRBV7-9; size: NA; J: TRBJ2-3; DNA: TGTGCCAGCAGCCTAACGACAGGGGGGTACTTTGCGGATACGCAGTATTTT; CDR3: CASSLTTGGYFADTQYF
D: TRBD1; V: TRBV25-1; size: NA; J: TRBJ2-2; DNA: TGTGCCAGCAGGACCACAGGGGGCTGGGGCACCGGGGAGCTGTTTTTT; CDR3: CASRTTGGWGTGELFF
D: NA; V: TRBV5-4; size: few; J: TRBJ2-5; DNA: TGTGCCAGCAGCCGACAGGGAGGAGAGACCCAGTACTTC; CDR3: CASSRQGGETQYF
D: NA; V: TRBV28; size: few; J: TRBJ2-7; DNA: TGTGCCAGCAGTCCGGGACTGAAGAGCTCCTACGAGCAGTACTTC; CDR3: CASSPGLKSSYEQYF
D: TRBD2; V: TRBV29-1; size: NA; J: TRBJ2-5; DNA: TGCAGCGTTGAAGCAGGGGTTAGCGGGGGGGCGTCTTACCAAGAGACCCAGTACTTC; CDR3: CSVEAGVSGGASYQETQYF
D: NA; V: TRBV19; size: NA; J: TRBJ1-6; DNA: TGTGCCAGTAGTATGGACGGAGGGAATTCACCCCTCCACTTT; CDR3: CASSMDGGNSPLHF
D: TRBD2; V: TRBV28; size: NA; J: TRBJ2-2; DNA: TGTGCCAGCACCTCGGGGGGGGCAGACACCGGGGAGCTGTTTTTT; CDR3: CASTSGGADTGELFF
D: NA; V: TRBV2; size: NA; J: TRBJ1-4; DNA: TGTGCCAGCAGTGGGGCAGTTGCAACTAATGAAAAACTGTTTTTT; CDR3: CASSGAVATNEKLFF
D: NA; V: TRBV6-1; size: NA; J: TRBJ1-5; DNA: TGTGCCAGCAGTGAAGTAGCGGGGAATCAGCCCCAGCATTTT; CDR3: CASSEVAGNQPQHF
D: TRBD1; V: TRBV27; size: NA; J: TRBJ1-1; DNA: TGTGCCAGCAGGTCGACAGGGGAGTACACTGAAGCTTTCTTT; CDR3: CASRSTGEYTEAFF
D: TRBD1; V: TRBV28; size: NA; J: TRBJ1-5; DNA: TGTGCCAGCAGTTCGACAGGGTCTGGAGTTCAGCCCCAGCATTTT; CDR3: CASSSTGSGVQPQHF
D: TRBD1; V: TRBV5-1; size: NA; J: TRBJ2-4; DNA: TGCGCCAGCAGCTCGGCAGGGGGAGTTAACATTCAGTACTTC; CDR3: CASSSAGGVNIQYF
D: TRBD2; V: TRBV27; size: few; J: TRBJ2-3; DNA: TGTGCCAGCAGTCTACGTCCGACTAGCCCTACCAGCACAGATACGCAGTATTTT; CDR3: CASSLRPTSPTSTDTQYF
D: TRBD1; V: TRBV6-5; size: NA; J: TRBJ1-2; DNA: TGTGCCAGCAGCTACGGACAGGGACCTCTCTATGGCTACACCTTC; CDR3: CASSYGQGPLYGYTF
D: NA; V: TRBV6-5; size: NA; J: TRBJ1-1; DNA: TGTGCCAGCAGTCCCTCGGGGACTGAAGCTTTCTTT; CDR3: CASSPSGTEAFF
D: TRBD1; V: TRBV6-6; size: NA; J: TRBJ1-5; DNA: TGTGCCAGCATCGGGACAGGGGGCGGGCAGCCCCAGCATTTT; CDR3: CASIGTGGGQPQHF
D: TRBD2; V: TRBV29-1; size: NA; J: TRBJ2-1; DNA: TGCAGCGTTGTCAGGCGGGAGGGCCGGGCAAATGAGCAGTTCTTC; CDR3: CSVVRREGRANEQFF
D: NA; V: TRBV6-1; size: few; J: TRBJ2-4; DNA: TGTGCCAGCAGTGAAGGGGGCAACCAAAACATTCAGTACTTC; CDR3: CASSEGGNQNIQYF
D: TRBD1; V: TRBV16; size: NA; J: TRBJ2-1; DNA: TGTGCCAGCACCTCACAGGGGGGTCGCTCCTACAATGAGCAGTTCTTC; CDR3: CASTSQGGRSYNEQFF
D: NA; V: TRBV28; size: few; J: TRBJ1-3; DNA: TGTGCCAGCAGTTTAATAGGACAGATCTCTGGAAACACCATATATTTT; CDR3: CASSLIGQISGNTIYF
D: NA; V: TRBV6-1; size: NA; J: TRBJ1-6; DNA: TGTGCCAGCGCCCGTCAGGGTGATTCACCCCTCCACTTT; CDR3: CASARQGDSPLHF
D: NA; V: TRBV10-3; size: NA; J: TRBJ1-1; DNA: TGTGCCATCAGCGCCCGGGGGAATGAAGCTTTCTTT; CDR3: CAISARGNEAFF
D: NA; V: TRBV5-1; size: NA; J: TRBJ2-7; DNA: TGCGCCAGCAGCTCCCAAGGTCGGGTCTCCTACGAGCAGTACTTC; CDR3: CASSSQGRVSYEQYF
D: NA; V: TRBV7-2; size: NA; J: TRBJ2-7; DNA: TGTGCCAGCAGCCTTCTGAGCGGGTGGGTCTCCTACGAGCAGTACTTC; CDR3: CASSLLSGWVSYEQYF
D: NA; V: TRBV11-3; size: NA; J: TRBJ2-3; DNA: TGTGCCAGCAGTTCCACAGCAGGGGCAGATACGCAGTATTTT; CDR3: CASSSTAGADTQYF
D: TRBD2; V: TRBV9; size: NA; J: TRBJ2-1; DNA: TGTGCCAGCAGCGTAGTCAGCGGGGGGGCTAGGAATGAGCAGTTCTTC; CDR3: CASSVVSGGARNEQFF
D: TRBD1; V: TRBV14; size: NA; J: TRBJ1-2; DNA: TGTGCCAGCAGCCGTCGGACAGGGGATGTCTATGGCTACACCTTC; CDR3: CASSRRTGDVYGYTF